Below are 8 T cell receptor beta chains sequenced from a single sample in a study of shared clonotypes between healthy human individuals. Profiling relied on immunoSEQ multiplex PCR, and the TCRdb table lists in-frame clones only, not all of them. The sample yields roughly 1,000,000 clones, about 84% seen once. Sequencing was carried out using memory CD4+ T cells from PBMCs. As to subset: CD45RA-negative fraction. Receptors were obtained from a man aged 18 to 29 in good health. Some clones in this sample may be carry-over from other donors' samples.

The rearrangement joins TRBV2 to TRBJ2-1, with a weak D call TRBD1 (6 bases). The V end lost 6 bases, the J end lost 9 bases, and 15 bases lay between the germline ends. Germline CDR1 and CDR2: SNHLY and FYNNEI. The CDR3 is made up of 13 amino acids. CDR3 sequence reads: CASRLQGPFEQFF. CDR3 nucleotides: TGTGCCAGCAGGTTACAGGGCCCCTTTGAGCAGTTCTTC.

The chain employs TRBV29-1 and TRBJ2-5; TRBD2 might be the D (5 bases). Trimming cost V 8 bases and J 5 bases, with 9 bases left between them. The CDR3 sequence is 10 residues long. Germline CDR1 is SQVTM and CDR2 is ANQGSEA. The CDR3 nucleotides are TGCAGCTTGAGAGGGGAGACCCAGTACTTC. This gives the protein CSLRGETQYF.

This clone was found a few times. The chain combines TRBV11-1 with TRBJ2-3; D perhaps matches TRBD2 (6 bases). Per germline, CDR1 SGHAT and CDR2 FQDESV (reference sequence). Trimming stripped 2 bases from V and 3 bases from J, with 12 bases between. This CDR3 comprises 15 residues. This chain's CDR3 is CASSLWGSGTDTQYF. The CDR3 coding sequence is TGTGCCAGCAGCTTATGGGGGAGCGGGACAGATACGCAGTATTTT.

V usage is TRBV29-1 and J usage is TRBJ2-7, with TRBD1 matching 7 bases. With the DNA end fitting TRBJ2-5 better, the J assignment may be wrong. Germline CDR1 and CDR2: SQVTM and ANQGSEA. The CDR3 loop spans 14 amino acids. The CDR3 DNA reads as TGCAGCGTTGAGCAGCGGCAGGGGGAAGAGACCCAGTACTTC. Its protein is CSVEQRQGEETQYF.

A single count supports this clone. The V gene is TRBV19, the J gene TRBJ1-5; no clear D. This CDR3 comprises 13 residues. In germline, CDR1 is LNHDA, CDR2 SQIVND (reference sequence). The V end lost 8 bases, the J end lost 0 bases, and 8 bases lay between the germline ends. CDR3 sequence (DNA): TGTGCCAGTGCTGACAATAGCAATCAGCCCCAGCATTTT. It is translated as CASADNSNQPQHF.

As to this clone: Other DNA variants within this sample encode the same CDR3. This chain links TRBV28 with TRBJ1-6, with unresolved D. Germline V gives CDR1 MDHEN, CDR2 SYDVKM. This CDR3 comprises 12 residues. Trimming removed 7 bases at V and 7 bases at J, with 8 bases between. This CDR3 reads CASKRGNSPLHF. CDR3 in DNA: TGTGCCAGCAAACGAGGGAATTCACCCCTCCACTTT. Full variable domain (outside the CDR3, taken from reference TRBV28 and TRBJ1-6): DVKVTQSSRYLVKRTGEKVFLECVQDMDHENMFWYRQDPGLGLRLIYFSYDVKMKEKGDIPEGYSVSREKKERFSLILESASTNQTSMYLCASKRGNSPLHFGNGTRLTVT.

The CDR3 nucleotides are TGCGCCAGCAGTCACCTAGCGGGAGGCAATGAGCAGTTCTTC. This sequence encodes CASSHLAGGNEQFF. The V gene is TRBV23-1, the J gene TRBJ2-1, with 11 bases that match TRBD2. TRBV23-1 is treated as an ORF (open reading frame) with a function not yet certain. The CDR3 runs to 14 residues. The J segment lost 6 bases and the V segment lost 3 bases, leaving 1 base of the junction unmatched.

V gene TRBV5-5 combines with J gene TRBJ2-7; D may be TRBD1 (5 bases). V was trimmed by 0 bases and J by 3 bases, leaving 10 bases between them. The CDR3 totals 14 residues. Germline V gene lookup returns CDR1 SGHKS and CDR2 YYEKEE (reference sequence). The CDR3 DNA reads TGTGCCAGCAGCTTGGATGTGGACAACTACGAGCAGTACTTC. As protein: CASSLDVDNYEQYF.